The rows below give T cell receptor beta chains drawn from one sample of a study of T cell responses to AZD1222 COVID-19 vaccine. The assay was immunoSEQ multiplex PCR, and TCRdb's table has in-frame clones only and misses some. The sample carries some 120,000 clones, about 85% recorded once. The sequences come from peripheral blood, collected 28 days after the second AZD1222 dose. The receptors originated from an adult who received the AZD1222 COVID-19 vaccine. Each CDR3 is given with its conserved first and last residue. Each record gives: D gene, clone size, V gene, CDR3 length, J gene, CDR3 protein, CDR3 DNA. D genes are given only for firm matches. Rows give clone size only sometimes, using once, few, many, or a class for an expanded clone.

d_call: NA; clone_size: NA; v_call: TRBV4-1; cdr3_length: 15; j_call: TRBJ1-3; cdr3_aa: CASSLGGGSGNTIYF; cdr3_nt: TGCGCCAGCAGCCTCGGGGGGGGGTCTGGAAACACCATATATTTT
d_call: TRBD1; clone_size: NA; v_call: TRBV11-3; cdr3_length: 13; j_call: TRBJ2-5; cdr3_aa: CASSVQGKETQYF; cdr3_nt: TGTGCCAGCAGCGTACAGGGGAAAGAGACCCAGTACTTC
d_call: TRBD1; clone_size: NA; v_call: TRBV7-8; cdr3_length: 14; j_call: TRBJ1-2; cdr3_aa: CASSSRGGFYGYTF; cdr3_nt: TGTGCCAGCAGCTCCCGAGGGGGCTTCTATGGCTACACCTTC
d_call: NA; clone_size: NA; v_call: TRBV5-4; cdr3_length: 15; j_call: TRBJ1-2; cdr3_aa: CASSPDVLGYYGYTF; cdr3_nt: TGTGCCAGCAGCCCGGACGTACTTGGGTACTATGGCTACACCTTC
d_call: NA; clone_size: NA; v_call: TRBV4-1; cdr3_length: 12; j_call: TRBJ1-2; cdr3_aa: CASEGRSAGYTF; cdr3_nt: TGCGCCAGCGAGGGGCGGTCAGCGGGCTACACCTTC
d_call: TRBD1; clone_size: NA; v_call: TRBV4-1; cdr3_length: 15; j_call: TRBJ1-5; cdr3_aa: CASSLLDRDNQPQHF; cdr3_nt: TGCGCCAGCAGCCTCCTCGACAGGGACAATCAGCCCCAGCATTTT
d_call: TRBD1; clone_size: NA; v_call: TRBV9; cdr3_length: 13; j_call: TRBJ1-2; cdr3_aa: CASSPGQGVSYTF; cdr3_nt: TGTGCCAGCAGCCCCGGACAGGGCGTCTCTTACACCTTC
d_call: TRBD1; clone_size: NA; v_call: TRBV5-1; cdr3_length: 15; j_call: TRBJ2-7; cdr3_aa: CASSGNRGSGSEQYF; cdr3_nt: TGCGCCAGCAGCGGTAACAGGGGATCTGGATCCGAGCAGTACTTC
d_call: NA; clone_size: NA; v_call: TRBV19; cdr3_length: 15; j_call: TRBJ2-4; cdr3_aa: CASSGSGNSKNIQYF; cdr3_nt: TGTGCCAGTAGTGGCTCAGGGAATTCCAAAAACATTCAGTACTTC
d_call: NA; clone_size: NA; v_call: TRBV24-1; cdr3_length: 14; j_call: TRBJ2-3; cdr3_aa: CATSDAGTADTQYF; cdr3_nt: TGTGCCACCAGTGACGCCGGGACTGCGGATACGCAGTATTTT
d_call: TRBD1; clone_size: NA; v_call: TRBV19; cdr3_length: 14; j_call: TRBJ1-3; cdr3_aa: CASSAQGDGNTIYF; cdr3_nt: TGTGCCAGTAGTGCCCAGGGGGACGGAAACACCATATATTTT
d_call: TRBD1; clone_size: NA; v_call: TRBV28; cdr3_length: 17; j_call: TRBJ1-6; cdr3_aa: CASSLSGTGGYGSPLHF; cdr3_nt: TGTGCCAGCAGTTTATCCGGGACAGGGGGATACGGATCACCCCTCCACTTT
d_call: NA; clone_size: NA; v_call: TRBV6-1; cdr3_length: 14; j_call: TRBJ2-1; cdr3_aa: CASSEVLGYNEQFF; cdr3_nt: TGTGCCAGCAGTGAGGTTCTGGGGTACAATGAGCAGTTCTTC
d_call: NA; clone_size: few; v_call: TRBV27; cdr3_length: 16; j_call: TRBJ2-7; cdr3_aa: CASSQLGTASSYEQYF; cdr3_nt: TGTGCCAGCAGTCAACTCGGGACCGCCAGCTCCTACGAGCAGTACTTC
d_call: TRBD1; clone_size: once; v_call: TRBV19; cdr3_length: 15; j_call: TRBJ1-2; cdr3_aa: CASTPGTGGDYGYTF; cdr3_nt: TGTGCCAGTACCCCCGGGACAGGGGGGGACTATGGCTACACCTTC
d_call: NA; clone_size: NA; v_call: TRBV7-3; cdr3_length: 16; j_call: TRBJ1-6; cdr3_aa: CASSLGGQGGNSPLHF; cdr3_nt: TGTGCCAGCAGCTTGGGGGGTCAGGGAGGTAACTCACCCCTCCACTTT
d_call: NA; clone_size: NA; v_call: TRBV3-1/TRBV3-2; cdr3_length: 17; j_call: TRBJ2-6; cdr3_aa: CASSLQGQSSGANVLTF; cdr3_nt: TGTGCCAGCAGCCTCCAGGGTCAGAGCTCTGGGGCCAACGTCCTGACTTTC
d_call: TRBD2; clone_size: NA; v_call: TRBV6-2/TRBV6-3; cdr3_length: 16; j_call: TRBJ2-7; cdr3_aa: CASSYVGGGGIYEQYF; cdr3_nt: TGTGCCAGCAGTTACGTGGGTGGCGGGGGAATCTACGAGCAGTACTTC
d_call: NA; clone_size: NA; v_call: TRBV28; cdr3_length: 14; j_call: TRBJ2-3; cdr3_aa: CASRPGGITDTQYF; cdr3_nt: TGTGCCAGCAGACCGGGGGGCATCACAGATACGCAGTATTTT
d_call: NA; clone_size: NA; v_call: TRBV2; cdr3_length: 10; j_call: TRBJ2-1; cdr3_aa: CASGWTERIF; cdr3_nt: TGTGCCAGCGGTTGGACAGAGAGAATCTTC
d_call: NA; clone_size: NA; v_call: TRBV7-8; cdr3_length: 16; j_call: TRBJ1-5; cdr3_aa: CASSLSDTYSNQPQHF; cdr3_nt: TGTGCCAGCAGCTTATCTGACACGTATAGCAATCAGCCCCAGCATTTT
d_call: NA; clone_size: NA; v_call: TRBV11-2; cdr3_length: 15; j_call: TRBJ2-5; cdr3_aa: CASSLDRLLGETQYF; cdr3_nt: TGTGCCAGCAGCTTAGATAGGTTACTGGGAGAGACCCAGTACTTC
d_call: NA; clone_size: NA; v_call: TRBV5-1; cdr3_length: 13; j_call: TRBJ1-2; cdr3_aa: CASSIAGTSGYTF; cdr3_nt: TGCGCCAGCAGCATAGCCGGGACAAGTGGCTACACCTTC
d_call: NA; clone_size: NA; v_call: TRBV7-2; cdr3_length: 13; j_call: TRBJ2-1; cdr3_aa: CASSLNQAHGQFF; cdr3_nt: TGTGCCAGCAGCCTCAACCAGGCCCATGGGCAGTTCTTC
d_call: TRBD2; clone_size: NA; v_call: TRBV19; cdr3_length: 14; j_call: TRBJ2-7; cdr3_aa: CASSMRGREYEQYF; cdr3_nt: TGTGCCAGTAGTATGCGGGGGAGGGAATACGAGCAGTACTTC
d_call: NA; clone_size: few; v_call: TRBV12-3/TRBV12-4; cdr3_length: 12; j_call: TRBJ1-4; cdr3_aa: CASSLRGEKLFF; cdr3_nt: TGTGCCAGCAGTTTACGGGGGGAAAAACTGTTTTTT
d_call: NA; clone_size: NA; v_call: TRBV7-9; cdr3_length: 12; j_call: TRBJ1-1; cdr3_aa: CASSLVNTEAFF; cdr3_nt: TGTGCCAGCAGCTTAGTGAACACTGAAGCTTTCTTT
d_call: NA; clone_size: NA; v_call: TRBV6-5; cdr3_length: 14; j_call: TRBJ1-5; cdr3_aa: CASSSLNSNQPQHF; cdr3_nt: TGTGCCAGCAGTTCACTGAATAGCAATCAGCCCCAGCATTTT
d_call: NA; clone_size: NA; v_call: TRBV3-1/TRBV3-2; cdr3_length: 15; j_call: TRBJ2-1; cdr3_aa: CASSRGTSSYNEQFF; cdr3_nt: TGTGCCAGCAGCCGTGGGACAAGCTCCTACAATGAGCAGTTCTTC
d_call: NA; clone_size: few; v_call: TRBV6-1; cdr3_length: 12; j_call: TRBJ1-1; cdr3_aa: CASSDRGREAFF; cdr3_nt: TGTGCCAGCAGTGACAGGGGAAGGGAAGCTTTCTTT
d_call: NA; clone_size: many; v_call: TRBV7-2; cdr3_length: 12; j_call: TRBJ2-7; cdr3_aa: CASSSWGLEQYF; cdr3_nt: TGTGCCAGCAGCTCTTGGGGTCTCGAGCAGTACTTC
d_call: NA; clone_size: NA; v_call: TRBV5-1; cdr3_length: 15; j_call: TRBJ2-3; cdr3_aa: CASSLGGLSTDTQYF; cdr3_nt: TGCGCCAGCAGCTTGGGAGGACTTAGCACAGATACGCAGTATTTT
d_call: NA; clone_size: once; v_call: TRBV19; cdr3_length: 13; j_call: TRBJ1-4; cdr3_aa: CASSGTPNEKLFF; cdr3_nt: TGTGCCAGTTCGGGGACACCTAATGAAAAACTGTTTTTT
d_call: NA; clone_size: NA; v_call: TRBV6-5; cdr3_length: 14; j_call: TRBJ1-2; cdr3_aa: CASSYGGLFYGYTF; cdr3_nt: TGTGCCAGCAGTTACGGAGGGTTGTTCTATGGCTACACCTTC
d_call: NA; clone_size: NA; v_call: TRBV21-1; cdr3_length: 14; j_call: TRBJ1-1; cdr3_aa: CAKRPTAMNTEAFF; cdr3_nt: TGTGCCAAACGGCCGACGGCAATGAACACTGAAGCTTTCTTT
d_call: NA; clone_size: NA; v_call: TRBV19; cdr3_length: 11; j_call: TRBJ1-1; cdr3_aa: CASSENTEAFF; cdr3_nt: TGTGCCAGTAGCGAGAACACTGAAGCTTTCTTT
d_call: NA; clone_size: NA; v_call: TRBV6-5; cdr3_length: 13; j_call: TRBJ1-1; cdr3_aa: CASRNNRDTEAFF; cdr3_nt: TGTGCCAGCAGGAACAACAGGGACACTGAAGCTTTCTTT
d_call: NA; clone_size: NA; v_call: TRBV19; cdr3_length: 14; j_call: TRBJ2-7; cdr3_aa: CASSRNSAAYEQYF; cdr3_nt: TGTGCCAGTAGTAGGAACAGCGCAGCCTACGAGCAGTACTTC
d_call: TRBD2; clone_size: NA; v_call: TRBV10-2; cdr3_length: 17; j_call: TRBJ2-1; cdr3_aa: CASTNRSGGYSYNEQFF; cdr3_nt: TGCGCCAGCACCAACCGTAGCGGGGGTTACTCCTACAATGAGCAGTTCTTC
d_call: TRBD1; clone_size: NA; v_call: TRBV6-4; cdr3_length: 18; j_call: TRBJ2-6; cdr3_aa: CASSLPGQGAPGANVLTF; cdr3_nt: TGTGCCAGCAGTTTACCGGGACAGGGGGCGCCTGGGGCCAACGTCCTGACTTTC
d_call: NA; clone_size: NA; v_call: TRBV2; cdr3_length: 12; j_call: TRBJ2-5; cdr3_aa: CASSPDSETQYF; cdr3_nt: TGTGCCAGCAGCCCGGACAGCGAGACCCAGTACTTC
d_call: TRBD2; clone_size: NA; v_call: TRBV7-9; cdr3_length: 17; j_call: TRBJ2-1; cdr3_aa: CASSSPRRGNSYNEQFF; cdr3_nt: TGTGCCAGCAGCTCCCCTCGGCGGGGGAACTCCTACAATGAGCAGTTCTTC
d_call: TRBD1; clone_size: NA; v_call: TRBV14; cdr3_length: 14; j_call: TRBJ1-6; cdr3_aa: CASSRRDRGSPLHF; cdr3_nt: TGTGCCAGCAGCCGTCGGGACAGGGGTTCACCCCTCCACTTT
d_call: NA; clone_size: NA; v_call: TRBV7-9; cdr3_length: 14; j_call: TRBJ2-2; cdr3_aa: CASSLAPVTGELFF; cdr3_nt: TGTGCCAGCAGCTTAGCGCCCGTTACCGGGGAGCTGTTTTTT
d_call: NA; clone_size: NA; v_call: TRBV19; cdr3_length: 13; j_call: TRBJ1-1; cdr3_aa: CASSMSGPGEAFF; cdr3_nt: TGTGCCAGTAGTATGTCTGGACCCGGTGAAGCTTTCTTT
d_call: NA; clone_size: NA; v_call: TRBV28; cdr3_length: 13; j_call: TRBJ1-2; cdr3_aa: CASNPMGNYGYTF; cdr3_nt: TGTGCCAGCAATCCGATGGGGAACTATGGCTACACCTTC
d_call: NA; clone_size: NA; v_call: TRBV20-1; cdr3_length: 10; j_call: TRBJ1-2; cdr3_aa: CSAVNYGYTF; cdr3_nt: TGCAGTGCTGTGAACTATGGCTACACCTTC
d_call: TRBD1; clone_size: NA; v_call: TRBV18; cdr3_length: 17; j_call: TRBJ1-5; cdr3_aa: CASSRDREPYSNQPQHF; cdr3_nt: TGTGCCAGCTCACGGGACAGGGAGCCCTATAGCAATCAGCCCCAGCATTTT
d_call: NA; clone_size: NA; v_call: TRBV5-1; cdr3_length: 14; j_call: TRBJ1-1; cdr3_aa: CASSLEEGNTEAFF; cdr3_nt: TGCGCCAGCAGCTTGGAAGAAGGGAACACTGAAGCTTTCTTT
d_call: NA; clone_size: NA; v_call: TRBV18; cdr3_length: 13; j_call: TRBJ1-5; cdr3_aa: CASSPGQPEPQHF; cdr3_nt: TGTGCCAGCTCACCAGGACAGCCCGAGCCCCAGCATTTT
d_call: NA; clone_size: NA; v_call: TRBV10-3; cdr3_length: 15; j_call: TRBJ1-2; cdr3_aa: CAISDLSRGKDGYTF; cdr3_nt: TGTGCCATCAGTGACTTATCTCGTGGGAAAGATGGCTACACCTTC
d_call: NA; clone_size: NA; v_call: TRBV2; cdr3_length: 14; j_call: TRBJ1-2; cdr3_aa: CASCVADPSYGYTF; cdr3_nt: TGTGCCAGCTGTGTGGCGGATCCATCCTATGGCTACACCTTC
d_call: NA; clone_size: NA; v_call: TRBV7-2; cdr3_length: 14; j_call: TRBJ1-1; cdr3_aa: CASSLVSTGAEAFF; cdr3_nt: TGTGCCAGCAGCTTAGTGAGTACCGGGGCTGAAGCTTTCTTT